Below are 9 T cell receptor beta chains sequenced from a single sample in a study of T cells in Graves' hyperthyroidism and ophthalmopathy. From RNA transcripts, TCR beta CDR3 regions were amplified. An initial round of RT-PCR targeting the TCR CDR3 relied on the HTBI primer set. TCRdb redid the calling of the multiplex PCR reads with MiXCR, one entry per CDR3 protein. The table has 350,000 or so distinct CDR3 sequences, under 25% seen once; the top ten hold over 45%. Source material: blood. The receptor source for this set is a woman between 45 and 60 years old with Graves' hyperthyroidism.

This clonotype was recorded at least ten times. The J gene is TRBJ2-7, the V gene TRBV3-1; D gene unclear. The V and J ends lost 1 base and 2 bases respectively, with 9 bases between them. This CDR3 has 14 amino acids. Germline assignment: CDR1 LGHDT and CDR2 YNNKEL (reference sequence). In nucleotides, the CDR3 is TGTGCCAGCAGCCAAGGATCGATAGCCTACGAGCAGTACTTC. It encodes CASSQGSIAYEQYF.

This clonotype occurred many times. The chain uses TRBV5-8 and TRBJ2-1; D call uncertain. With 4 bases removed from V and 5 bases from J, the gap between germline ends came to 4 bases. CDR1 and CDR2 from the germline V gene are SGHTS and YDEGEE. The CDR3 is 11 amino acids. The CDR3 region is CASSGDNEQFF. The CDR3 nucleotides read TGTGCCAGCAGCGGGGACAATGAGCAGTTCTTC.

J is TRBJ1-2 and V is TRBV7-8; 7 bases are shared with TRBD1. With V trimmed by 5 bases and J by 10 bases, 16 bases remained unmatched. Germline V gene data show CDR1 as SGHVS and CDR2 as FQNEAQ. This CDR3 contains 15 residues. The CDR3 sequence is CASSPRQGQRGSYTF. In DNA, the CDR3 is TGTGCCAGCAGCCCCCGACAGGGCCAGAGAGGCTCCTACACCTTC.

This clonotype has at least ten counts. The CDR3 spells CASSSRQGADEKLFF. The CDR3 DNA is TGTGCCAGCAGTTCCAGACAGGGGGCGGATGAAAAACTGTTTTTT. The chain employs TRBV12-3 or TRBV12-4 and TRBJ1-4; 10 bases match TRBD1. V lost 4 bases, J lost 6 bases, and 5 bases stayed unmatched. This CDR3 contains 15 residues.

Ten or more counts support this clonotype. V is TRBV6-1 and J is TRBJ1-2; tentatively, D is TRBD1 (5 bases). Germline assignment: CDR1 MNHNS and CDR2 SASEGT. The V end lost 5 bases, the J end lost 4 bases, and 17 bases lay between the germline ends. The CDR3 is made up of 15 amino acids. The CDR3 DNA sequence: TGTGCCAGCAGTCGGTCGACAGCGACCAGCTATGGCTACACCTTC. Its translation is CASSRSTATSYGYTF.

This clonotype was observed at least ten times. J is TRBJ2-1 and V is TRBV3-1, with 7 bases identical to TRBD2. Germline V lookup: CDR1 LGHDT, CDR2 YNNKEL (reference sequence). The ends lost 0 bases at V and 6 bases at J; junction bases unmatched: 5. The CDR3 runs 15 residues. The DNA for the CDR3 is TGTGCCAGCAGCCAAGATGGACTAGGGGCCAATGAGCAGTTCTTC. It codes for CASSQDGLGANEQFF.

The chain is built from TRBV5-6 and TRBJ2-5; 7 bases align to TRBD1. The CDR3 is 14 amino acids. From germline, CDR1 is SGHDT and CDR2 YYEEEE. The trim removed 4 bases at V and 5 bases at J, leaving 8 bases unmatched. The chain's CDR3 is CASSPTGEGETQYF. The CDR3 nucleotides are TGTGCCAGCAGCCCAACAGGGGAAGGCGAGACCCAGTACTTC.

The chain combines TRBV2 with TRBJ1-2; D unclear. Germline CDR1 and CDR2: SNHLY and FYNNEI. The CDR3 covers 15 residues. V was shortened by 3 bases and J by 4 bases, with 15 bases between the two germline ends. Here the CDR3 reads CASSDVARFFYGYTF. In nucleotides, the CDR3 is TGTGCCAGCAGTGATGTGGCCCGCTTCTTCTATGGCTACACCTTC.

This clonotype turned up a few times. The chain carries TRBV19 and TRBJ2-5; D is unclear. This CDR3 spans 13 amino acids. CDR1 is LNHDA, CDR2 SQIVND, per germline (reference sequence). The V end lost 1 base, the J end lost 1 base, and 4 bases lay between the germline ends. The CDR3 sequence: CASSIGSQETQYF. As DNA, the CDR3 is TGTGCCAGTAGTATAGGAAGCCAAGAGACCCAGTACTTC.